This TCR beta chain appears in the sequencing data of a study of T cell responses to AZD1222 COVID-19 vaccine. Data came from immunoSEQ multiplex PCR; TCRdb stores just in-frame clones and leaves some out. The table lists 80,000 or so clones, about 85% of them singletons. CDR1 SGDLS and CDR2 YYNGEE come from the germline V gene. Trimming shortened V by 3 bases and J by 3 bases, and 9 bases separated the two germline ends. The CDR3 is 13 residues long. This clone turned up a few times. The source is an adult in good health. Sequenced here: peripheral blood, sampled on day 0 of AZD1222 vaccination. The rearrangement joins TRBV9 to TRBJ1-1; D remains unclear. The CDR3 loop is CASSGRTDTEAFF. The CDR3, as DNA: TGTGCCAGCAGCGGCCGGACGGACACTGAAGCTTTCTTT. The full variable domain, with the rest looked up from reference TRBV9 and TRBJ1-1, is DSGVTQTPKHLITATGQRVTLRCSPRSGDLSVYWYQQSLDQGLQFLIQYYNGEERAKGNILERFSAQQFPDLHSELNLSSLELGDSALYFCASSGRTDTEAFFGQGTRLTVV.